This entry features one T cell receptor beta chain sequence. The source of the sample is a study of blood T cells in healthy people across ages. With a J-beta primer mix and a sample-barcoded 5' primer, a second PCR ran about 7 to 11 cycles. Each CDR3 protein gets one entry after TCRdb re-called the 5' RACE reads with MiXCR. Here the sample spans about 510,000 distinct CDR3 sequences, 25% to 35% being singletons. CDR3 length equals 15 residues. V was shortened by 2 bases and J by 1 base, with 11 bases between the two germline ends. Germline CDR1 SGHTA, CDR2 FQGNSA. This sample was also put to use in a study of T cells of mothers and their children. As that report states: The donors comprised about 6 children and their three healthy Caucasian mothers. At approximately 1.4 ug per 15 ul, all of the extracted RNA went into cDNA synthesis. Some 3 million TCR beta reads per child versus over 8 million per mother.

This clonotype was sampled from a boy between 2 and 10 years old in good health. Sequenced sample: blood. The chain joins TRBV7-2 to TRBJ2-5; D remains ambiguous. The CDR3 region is CASSLKPLGQETQYF. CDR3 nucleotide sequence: TGTGCCAGCAGCTTAAAGCCCTTGGGCCAAGAGACCCAGTACTTC.